The 20 T cell receptor beta chains below come from one sample, sequenced in a study of blood T cell repertoires in COVID-19. This table comes from immunoSEQ multiplex PCR, and its TCRdb copy is limited to in-frame clones, with some not included. The repertoire has under 300,000 clones, 70% to 80% of them found once; the top ten carry 3.3%. Sequencing used peripheral blood. The origin of the receptors is an elderly woman with acute or convalescent COVID-19.

This clone has only one observation. The chain recombines TRBV30 with TRBJ2-6, with a weak D call TRBD2 (7 bases). This CDR3 comprises 15 residues. Trimming left V 3 bases short and J 4 bases short, with 13 bases between. CDR1 and CDR2 from the germline V gene are GTSNPN and SVGIG (reference sequence). The CDR3 loop is CAWRFGGLGANVLTF. CDR3 nucleotides: TGTGCCTGGAGATTCGGGGGGCTCGGGGCCAACGTCCTGACTTTC.

The CDR3 DNA reads as TGCGCCAGCAGCGCGGACAGAGTTAACTATGGCTACACCTTC. Amino acids: CASSADRVNYGYTF. This sequence joins TRBV5-1 and TRBJ1-2; a weak D match, TRBD1 (6 bases). The CDR3 covers 14 residues. The V gene's germline CDR1 is SGHRS and CDR2 YFSETQ. V was pared by 4 bases and J by 1 base, with 11 bases between.

This clone has just one count. V gene TRBV18 combines with J gene TRBJ1-2; 9 nucleotides line up with TRBD1. V dropped 2 bases and J dropped 7; count of bases not matched to a gene: 11. The CDR3 contains 16 residues. Germline V gene sequence: CDR1 KGHSH, CDR2 LQKENI. DNA for the CDR3: TGTGCCAGCTCACCAGTTACAGGGGGCGCCGTGCCTGGCTACACCTTC. This sequence encodes CASSPVTGGAVPGYTF. The variable domain in full, with the rest retrieved from reference TRBV18 and TRBJ1-2, is NAGVMQNPRHLVRRRGQEARLRCSPMKGHSHVYWYRQLPEEGLKFMVYLQKENIIDESGMPKERFSAEFPKEGPSILRIQQVVRGDSAAYFCASSPVTGGAVPGYTFGSGTRLTVV.

This clone was seen more than once but under ten times. The chain carries TRBV27 and TRBJ1-5, with 10 bases aligning to TRBD1. The CDR3 has 15 residues. The germline V gene has CDR1 MNHEY and CDR2 SMNVEV (reference sequence). Trimming at V came to 6 bases and at J to 6 bases, leaving 8 bases not matched to a gene. CDR3 sequence: CASRRGTGVGQPQHF. CDR3 nucleotide sequence: TGTGCCAGCAGGCGGGGGACAGGGGTGGGTCAGCCCCAGCATTTT.

CDR3 in amino acids: CASSQVGLPGETQYF. CDR3 DNA: TGCGCCAGCAGCCAAGTGGGACTGCCTGGAGAGACCCAGTACTTC. V and J are TRBV4-1 and TRBJ2-5; tentatively, D is TRBD2 (6 bases). The CDR3 spans 15 residues. V lost 1 base and J lost 4, with 13 bases in between. CDR1 MGHRA and CDR2 YSYEKL come from the germline V gene.

V usage is TRBV5-4 and J usage is TRBJ2-7, with TRBD1 identical over 10 bases. This CDR3 contains 14 residues. V shed 4 bases, J shed 4 bases, and the junction held 5 bases outside the gene matches. Germline V lookup: CDR1 SGHNT, CDR2 YYREEE (reference sequence). CDR3 bases: TGTGCCAGCAGCGCGGGACAGGGGAGGTACGAGCAGTACTTC. It encodes CASSAGQGRYEQYF.

The chain links TRBV7-2 to TRBJ1-2, with D perhaps TRBD1 (5 bases). The CDR3 is 15 residues long. Per the germline V gene, CDR1 is SGHTA and CDR2 is FQGNSA. The V end was cut by 5 bases, the J end by 5 bases, with 18 bases between. In DNA form, the CDR3 reads TGTGCCAGCAGCCCAAGATGGGGAGGGGATTATGGCTACACCTTC. Residues: CASSPRWGGDYGYTF.

This clone was detected once. The DNA of the CDR3 is TGTGCCACTAAACCGGGACAGTATAATGAAAAACTGTTTTTT. Translating gives CATKPGQYNEKLFF. J is TRBJ1-4 and V is TRBV19; 7 bases fit TRBD1. The CDR3 runs to 14 residues. The V gene's germline CDR1 is LNHDA and CDR2 SQIVND (reference sequence). The ends lost 10 bases at V and 4 bases at J; junction bases unmatched: 9.

V gene TRBV25-1 combines with J gene TRBJ1-4, with 9 bases that match TRBD1. CDR3 length: 15 amino acids. Germline lookup yields CDR1 MGHDK and CDR2 SYGVNS. V lost 3 bases, J lost 5 bases, and 4 bases stayed unmatched. The CDR3 spells CASSELTGGNEKLFF. CDR3 nucleotide sequence: TGTGCCAGCAGTGAGTTGACAGGGGGGAATGAAAAACTGTTTTTT.

The chain has TRBV20-1 and TRBJ1-1, with D perhaps matching TRBD1 (5 bases). The germline CDR1 and CDR2 sequences are DFQATT and SNEGSKA (reference sequence). V was pared by 4 bases and J by 10 bases, with 13 bases between. The CDR3 covers 11 residues. In nucleotides, the CDR3 is TGCAGTGCTACATCGACAGTGCGAGCTTTCTTT. Protein sequence: CSATSTVRAFF.

The chain combines TRBV6-5 with TRBJ1-2; 7 bases map to TRBD1. CDR3 size: 14 residues. Losses at the gene ends were 4 bases for V and 2 bases for J; bases not matched to a gene: 4. Germline V gene sequence: CDR1 MNHEY, CDR2 SVGAGI. This CDR3 is CASSFNRGNYGYTF. The CDR3 DNA sequence: TGTGCCAGCAGTTTTAACAGGGGAAACTATGGCTACACCTTC.

The CDR3 loop reads CASSPPGTGRQETQYF. The CDR3 DNA follows: TGTGCCAGCTCACCGCCCGGGACAGGCCGCCAAGAGACCCAGTACTTC. The J gene is TRBJ2-5, the V gene TRBV18; TRBD1 matches at 8 bases. The CDR3 consists of 16 residues. The trim removed 3 bases at V and 1 base at J, leaving 7 bases unmatched. Germline CDR1 is KGHSH and CDR2 is LQKENI.

A note on this clone: In the same sample, other DNA sequences code for this CDR3. The rearrangement joins TRBV3-1 (or the pseudogene TRBV3-2) to TRBJ2-7; 8 nucleotides line up with TRBD2. CDR1 is LGHDT, CDR2 YNNKEL, per germline (reference sequence). Losses at the gene ends were 6 bases for V and 0 bases for J; bases not matched to a gene: 4. CDR3 size: 14 residues. CDR3: CASSQSGGSYEQYF. In DNA form, the CDR3 reads TGTGCCAGCAGTCAAAGCGGGGGCTCCTACGAGCAGTACTTC.

The count of this clone is one. This chain connects TRBV5-4 to TRBJ2-2; 9 nucleotides agree with TRBD1. The germline CDR1 and CDR2 sequences are SGHNT and YYREEE (reference sequence). The ends lost 4 bases at V and 3 bases at J; junction bases unmatched: 4. The CDR3 is 15 residues long. The CDR3 DNA reads as TGTGCCAGCAGCACCTGGACAGGGGACACCGGGGAGCTGTTTTTT. Its translation is CASSTWTGDTGELFF. Using reference TRBV5-4 and TRBJ2-2 for the parts outside the CDR3, the full variable domain is ETGVTQSPTHLIKTRGQQVTLRCSSQSGHNTVSWYQQALGQGPQFIFQYYREEENGRGNFPPRFSGLQFPNYSSELNVNALELDDSALYLCASSTWTGDTGELFFGEGSRLTVL.

The gene calls are TRBV7-3 and TRBJ1-1, with a weak D call TRBD1 (6 bases). CDR1 is SGHTA, CDR2 FQGTGA, per germline. V lost 5 bases and J lost 7, with 17 bases in between. The CDR3 covers 14 residues. CDR3 in amino acids: CASSQQHSTGEAFF. CDR3 in DNA: TGTGCCAGCAGCCAACAACATTCGACAGGTGAAGCTTTCTTT.

This rearrangement joins TRBV6-6 to TRBJ1-4; 10 bases fit TRBD1. This CDR3 is built from 14 residues. The V gene end was trimmed by 6 bases and the J gene end by 3 bases; junction bases not matched to a gene: 1. In germline, CDR1 is MNHNY, CDR2 SVGAGI (reference sequence). CDR3 in amino acids: CASRGQGPNEKLFF. The CDR3 region has the DNA TGTGCCAGCAGGGGACAGGGGCCTAATGAAAAACTGTTTTTT.

This clone was observed a few times. The CDR3 reads CASSLVEEQYF. The CDR3, as DNA: TGTGCCAGCAGCTTAGTAGAAGAGCAGTACTTC. The chain uses TRBV7-2 and TRBJ2-7; D is unresolved. Germline V lookup: CDR1 SGHTA, CDR2 FQGNSA. The V end was cut by 1 base, the J end by 7 bases, with 5 bases between. CDR3 size: 11 residues.

The chain combines TRBV7-2 with TRBJ2-2, with a possible D match to TRBD1 (5 bases). Germline-derived CDR1 and CDR2 are SGHTA and FQGNSA. Deletions cut 2 bases from V and 2 bases from J, with 21 bases between. This CDR3 comprises 19 residues. The CDR3 DNA follows: TGTGCCAGCAGCTTAATTCTAGGACACATAAATCACAACACCGGGGAGCTGTTTTTT. Protein: CASSLILGHINHNTGELFF.

The chain recombines TRBV12-3 or TRBV12-4 with TRBJ2-7; D gene ambiguous. This CDR3 spans 12 amino acids. V gave up 5 bases and J gave up 7 bases, with 12 bases separating them. In nucleotides, the CDR3 is TGTGCCAGCAGTATCTCACCCAGGGAGCAGTACTTC. Translating gives CASSISPREQYF.

The chain combines TRBV18 with TRBJ1-5; no reliable D call. The CDR3 extends over 18 amino acids. Germline V gives CDR1 KGHSH, CDR2 LQKENI. With 3 bases removed from V and 2 bases from J, the gap between germline ends came to 20 bases. This CDR3 is CASSPTPGVGRGNQPQHF. Written as DNA, the CDR3 is TGTGCCAGCTCACCCACTCCAGGCGTAGGGAGGGGCAATCAGCCCCAGCATTTT.